The 12 T cell receptor beta chains in this list originate from one sample, sequenced in a study of cytomegalovirus exposure and HLA in healthy donors. It was with 60 Vbeta and 13 Jbeta primers that the PCR ran. Only in-frame clones appear in the TCRdb table, and some are missing; sequencing was by immunoSEQ multiplex PCR. The repertoire table contains around 140,000 clones. Sequencing input: PBMCs. These receptors all stem from a male donor in good health and CMV-seronegative.

J is TRBJ2-2 and V is TRBV5-1; D is uncertain. The CDR3 covers 12 residues. In germline, CDR1 is SGHRS, CDR2 YFSETQ. V was clipped by 0 bases and J by 9 bases, with 6 bases between them. The DNA for the CDR3 is TGCGCCAGCAGCTTGGTAGCACGGGAGCTGTTTTTT. Protein product: CASSLVARELFF.

CDR3 loop: CASSLDLRQVNTEAFF. CDR3 in DNA: TGTGCCAGCAGCTTGGACTTAAGACAGGTTAACACTGAAGCTTTCTTT. The chain employs TRBV5-4 and TRBJ1-1; tentatively, D is TRBD1 (6 bases). Per germline, CDR1 SGHNT and CDR2 YYREEE (reference sequence). The CDR3 totals 16 residues. V was shortened by 0 bases and J by 2 bases, with 14 bases between the two germline ends.

This clone is called medium-sized (0.01 to 0.1%) based on its frequency. The rearrangement links TRBV7-6 to TRBJ2-2; 12 nucleotides match TRBD2. The CDR3 runs to 16 residues. Trimming removed 5 bases from V and 4 bases from J; junction bases left unmatched: 5. The germline V gene encodes CDR1 SGHVS and CDR2 FNYEAQ. The CDR3: CASSPTSGSGTGELFF. CDR3 in DNA: TGTGCCAGCAGCCCGACTAGCGGGAGCGGCACCGGGGAGCTGTTTTTT.

The V and J genes are TRBV18 and TRBJ1-2, with a possible D match to TRBD1 (5 bases). V lost 6 bases and J lost 6, with 20 bases in between. This CDR3 spans 15 amino acids. Germline-derived CDR1 and CDR2 are KGHSH and LQKENI. The CDR3 DNA is TGTGCCAGCTCCCTGGGGGAGGGAACAACGCATGGCTACACCTTC. This encodes CASSLGEGTTHGYTF. The entire variable domain, with the rest obtained from reference TRBV18 and TRBJ1-2, is as follows: NAGVMQNPRHLVRRRGQEARLRCSPMKGHSHVYWYRQLPEEGLKFMVYLQKENIIDESGMPKERFSAEFPKEGPSILRIQQVVRGDSAAYFCASSLGEGTTHGYTFGSGTRLTVV.

This chain joins TRBV18 and TRBJ2-1; 10 positions agree with TRBD2. The germline V gene encodes CDR1 KGHSH and CDR2 LQKENI. The CDR3 contains 16 residues. Unmatched junction bases numbered 6, after V lost 2 bases and J lost 5 bases. The CDR3 nucleotides are TGTGCCAGCTCACCAGAGAGGACTAGCGGCAACAATGAGCAGTTCTTC. Residues: CASSPERTSGNNEQFF.

This rearrangement joins TRBV16 to TRBJ2-7; 9 nucleotides line up with TRBD1. Germline V gene lookup returns CDR1 KGHSY and CDR2 FQNENV. Germline trimming cut 4 bases from V and 4 bases from J; bases unmatched to any gene: 11. The CDR3 length is 16 residues. CDR3 DNA: TGTGCCAGCAGCCGCTATGGGGACAGGGAGTTGTACGAGCAGTACTTC. Translated, it gives CASSRYGDRELYEQYF. Full variable domain (remainder filled in from reference TRBV16 and TRBJ2-7): GEEVAQTPKHLVRGEGQKAKLYCAPIKGHSYVFWYQQVLKNEFKFLISFQNENVFDETGMPKERFSAKCLPNSPCSLEIQATKLEDSAVYFCASSRYGDRELYEQYFGPGTRLTVT.

The chain carries TRBV29-1 and TRBJ1-2; no reliable D call. With 2 bases removed from V and 0 bases from J, the gap between germline ends came to 19 bases. Germline V CDR1 and CDR2: SQVTM, ANQGSEA. This CDR3 is built from 17 residues. The CDR3 DNA sequence: TGCAGCGTTGAACTCTTGGAGCAGAAAACCGCTAACTATGGCTACACCTTC. This encodes CSVELLEQKTANYGYTF.

J is TRBJ2-5 and V is TRBV10-1, with 7 nucleotides matching TRBD1. The V segment lost 7 bases and the J segment 5 bases; nucleotides outside the gene matches: 7. The CDR3 runs to 13 residues. Germline assignment: CDR1 WNHNN and CDR2 SYGVQD (reference sequence). The CDR3 loop reads CASTDRVGETQYF. The CDR3 DNA reads as TGCGCCAGCACCGACAGGGTCGGTGAGACCCAGTACTTC.

The rearrangement uses TRBV7-9 and TRBJ1-1; D not resolved. Germline loops: CDR1 SEHNR, CDR2 FQNEAQ (reference sequence). V was shortened by 1 base and J by 6 bases, with 6 bases between the two germline ends. This CDR3 spans 12 amino acids. CDR3 sequence reads: CASSLVGSEAFF. The DNA for the CDR3 is TGTGCCAGCAGCTTAGTGGGCTCTGAAGCTTTCTTT.

The chain has TRBV30 and TRBJ2-7; the match to TRBD1 covers 10 bases. Germline CDR1 and CDR2: GTSNPN and SVGIG (reference sequence). Losses at the gene ends were 0 bases for V and 4 bases for J; bases not matched to a gene: 3. This CDR3 is 14 amino acids long. The DNA for the CDR3 is TGTGCCTGGAGTGTAGGGGGACAGGGGTACGAGCAGTACTTC. The encoded protein is CAWSVGGQGYEQYF. Based on the CDR3 plus reference TRBV30 and TRBJ2-7, the full variable domain is SQTIHQWPATLVQPVGSPLSLECTVEGTSNPNLYWYRQAAGRGLQLLFYSVGIGQISSEVPQNLSASRPQDRQFILSSKKLLLSDSGFYLCAWSVGGQGYEQYFGPGTRLTVT.

The rearrangement uses TRBV4-2 and TRBJ2-1, with 7 bases identical to TRBD2. The CDR3 spans 16 residues. The V gene end was trimmed by 3 bases and the J gene end by 0 bases; junction bases not matched to a gene: 5. CDR1 and CDR2 (germline): LGHNA, YNFKEQ. CDR3 sequence reads: CASSHEGTTSYNEQFF. The CDR3 DNA reads as TGTGCCAGCAGCCATGAAGGGACTACCTCCTACAATGAGCAGTTCTTC.

The chain couples TRBV23-1 to TRBJ1-1; weak D call: TRBD1 (6 bases). TRBV23-1 is annotated as an ORF whose role is uncertain. The CDR3 runs to 13 residues. Trimming took 4 bases from V and 8 from J, leaving 14 bases between them. Written as DNA, the CDR3 is TGCGCCAGCAGTCCCCAAGCCGGGACAGAAGCTTTCTTT. It yields the protein CASSPQAGTEAFF.